This T cell receptor beta chain was recorded in a study of T cells in localized non-small cell lung cancer. About this clone: Its specificity is not known. At one of its ends the junction is not consistent with the germline gene, which may arise from a read error.

Overall study findings and caveats: Uninvolved adjacent lung showed the highest T cell clonality, exceeding tumor. Sequencing was limited to one tumor region, leaving the possibility of heterogeneity open. Paired adjacent lung recovered a median approximately 62 of the top 100 tumor clones.

The method was immunoSEQ multiplex PCR; TCRdb's version includes in-frame clones alone and lacks a portion of them. Among approximately 70,000 clones listed, roughly 90% were seen once. The TCR originated in a male donor aged 60 or over with stage III squamous cell lung carcinoma. Sequencing was performed on peripheral blood, taken before any cancer treatment.

CDR3: CASSLAGVQETQYF. The CDR3 region has the DNA TGTGCCAGCAGCCTAGCCGGGGTACAAGAGACCCAGTACTTC. The chain has TRBV7-2 and TRBJ2-5; perhaps TRBD2 as D (5 bases). CDR3 length equals 14 residues. CDR1 SGHTA and CDR2 FQGNSA come from the germline V gene.